One and the same sample provided the 10 T cell receptor beta chains below, sequenced in a study of read filtering for tumor transcriptome and immune sequencing (dated by TCRdb to about 2020). The sequencing machine was an Illumina HiSeq 4000. Starting from roughly 370 ng RNA, TCR libraries were constructed with the Immunoverse kit using molecular barcoded adaptors that cover the alpha/delta and beta/gamma chains. TCRdb cleaned the public reads at Q25 with fastp, built clones with MiXCR and kept in-frame beta chains. CDR3 protein duplicates are merged, each entry listing the most common genes and DNA. The table for this sample lists around 140,000 distinct CDR3 sequences; under 15% of them were counted only once. Just under 8.5% of the sample comes from the top ten. Input material: a population of CD138-negative cells sorted from bone marrow. The cell subset or site label corresponds to: bone marrow mononuclear cells depleted of CD138+ plasma/myeloma cells by negative magnetic selection. Every receptor here comes from a donor aged 40 or older with multiple myeloma.

Ten or more counts support this clonotype. V is TRBV7-9 and J is TRBJ2-7; D is ambiguous. CDR3 length: 13 amino acids. The germline CDR1 and CDR2 sequences are SEHNR and FQNEAQ (reference sequence). With 1 base removed from V and 6 bases from J, the gap between germline ends came to 10 bases. The CDR3 protein is CASSLERLSEQYF. The CDR3 DNA sequence: TGTGCCAGCAGCTTAGAACGTTTGTCCGAGCAGTACTTC.

This clonotype was observed at least ten times. The chain couples TRBV6-6 to TRBJ2-7; TRBD2 aligns across 9 bases. J gave up 6 bases and V 3 bases, and 9 bases lay outside the gene matches. Germline-derived CDR1 and CDR2 are MNHNY and SVGAGI (reference sequence). The length of the CDR3 is 15 residues. The chain's CDR3 is CASSYTGLARVEQYF. The CDR3 coding sequence is TGTGCCAGCAGTTATACGGGACTAGCTCGGGTCGAGCAGTACTTC.

There are a few counts of this clonotype. This likely comes from a read error, as the CDR3 has no conserved phenylalanine or tryptophan at its end. This chain links TRBV7-2 with TRBJ2-7, with D unresolved. Trimming stripped 0 bases from V and 7 bases from J, with 13 bases between. Germline V lookup: CDR1 SGHTA, CDR2 FQGNSA. CDR3 length: 14 residues. In DNA form, the CDR3 reads TGTGCCAGCAGCTTAGCGCTTGGCCCCGGGGAGCAGTACATC. Amino acid sequence: CASSLALGPGEQYI.

This clonotype was seen a few times. The V and J genes are TRBV30 and TRBJ2-1; 12 nucleotides align to TRBD2. This CDR3 region has 14 residues. The V and J ends lost 3 bases and 6 bases, in that order; junction bases with no gene match: 3. Germline loops: CDR1 GTSNPN, CDR2 SVGIG (reference sequence). The CDR3 nucleotides read TGTGCCTGGAGGACTAGCGGGAGTCTCAATGAGCAGTTCTTC. Translation gives CAWRTSGSLNEQFF.

This clonotype was seen ten or more times. The chain links TRBV7-3 to TRBJ2-1; 13 bases line up with TRBD2. CDR1 and CDR2 from the germline V gene are SGHTA and FQGTGA. This CDR3 contains 15 residues. The ends lost 5 bases at V and 10 bases at J; junction bases unmatched: 8. The CDR3 spells CASSHGGLAGDEQFF. The DNA for the CDR3 is TGTGCCAGCAGCCACGGTGGACTAGCGGGAGACGAGCAGTTCTTC.

This clonotype was observed at least ten times. In nucleotides, the CDR3 is TGTGCCAGCAGCCTGGACATCCGCGAGCAGTACTTC. This gives the protein CASSLDIREQYF. The V gene is TRBV12-3 or TRBV12-4, the J gene TRBJ2-7, with D possibly TRBD1 on 5 matching bases. The CDR3 contains 12 residues. Trimming cost V 6 bases and J 6 bases, with 12 bases left between them.

Regarding this clonotype: Given a much more abundant clone one base away, this may be a read error. This chain joins TRBV10-1 and TRBJ2-2; 8 bases are a match to TRBD1. The length of the CDR3 is 17 residues. Looked up from germline, CDR1 is WNHNN and CDR2 is SYGVQD (reference sequence). The V and J ends lost 2 bases and 5 bases, in that order; junction bases with no gene match: 10. CDR3: CASSEGTGWKETGELFF. CDR3 coding DNA: TGCGCCAGCAGTGAGGGGACAGGATGGAAGGAAACCGGGGAGCTGTTTTTT.

Regarding this clonotype: Just one base apart from a much larger clone, this may be a read error. J is TRBJ2-2 and V is TRBV11-2, with 9 bases aligning to TRBD2. With V trimmed by 6 bases and J by 6 bases, 8 bases remained unmatched. This CDR3 is 15 amino acids long. In germline, CDR1 is SGHAT, CDR2 FQNNGV. DNA for the CDR3: TGTGCCAGCAGGCGGGGACTAGCATTCGCCGGGGAGCTGTTTTTT. This translates into CASRRGLAFAGELFF.

The table lists this clonotype with a few counts. One junction end disagrees with the germline gene, perhaps due to a read error. This sequence joins TRBV12-3 or TRBV12-4 and TRBJ2-2, with 9 bases that match TRBD1. The CDR3 covers 15 residues. CDR3 residues: CASSSGTGPTGGLFF. The CDR3 DNA reads TGTGCCAGCAGTTCCGGGACAGGGCCCACCGGGGGGCTGTTTTTT.

In DNA, the CDR3 is TGTGACTTGGGCAGGGAGCGAGAGCAGTTCTTC. It codes for CDLGREREQFF. V usage is TRBV21-1 and J usage is TRBJ2-1; TRBD1 reflects the table's D call only, with no check against the DNA. TRBV21-1 is classified as a pseudogene. This CDR3 is 11 amino acids long.